The clone carrying this TCR beta chain was picked up a small number of times. Its target is not known. These data are taken from a study of naive and memory T cell subsets. V dropped 6 bases and J dropped 7 bases, with 18 bases sitting between them. Germline values: CDR1 MNHEY, CDR2 SMNVEV (reference sequence). This CDR3 has 14 residues. The beta constant-region primer was an equimolar mix of two oligonucleotides covering TRBC1 and TRBC2. The ligated cDNA underwent four PCR rounds using SP2 and nested alpha and beta constant-region primers. TCRdb recomputed calls from the UMI-ligation and nested PCR reads with MiXCR, one row per CDR3 protein. This sample carries under 35,000 distinct CDR3 sequences, about 18% of them seen once, and the ten largest clones take less than 3.5%. General study findings and limits: Gini index rose across naive, CM, EM and EMRA in CD4 and CD8. Naive and memory repertoire findings lacked a ground truth for validation. A clonotype means one alpha or beta sequence, not an alpha/beta pair. In naive cells, over 90% of TCR sequences were seen only once.

Sequences were obtained from effector memory CD4+ T cells from blood. Stated subset: effector memory, CD45RA- CD27-. The rearrangement joins TRBV27 to TRBJ1-1; D is possibly TRBD1 (6 bases). The receptor comes from a human donor in good health. Written as DNA, the CDR3 is TGTGCCAGCAGCTCGGCCAGGGGAGACAATGAAGCTTTCTTT. Translating it yields CASSSARGDNEAFF.